Reported below is one T cell receptor beta chain. Its antigen is unknown. These data belong to a study of cytomegalovirus exposure and HLA in healthy donors (TCRdb year 2017). Background on the whole study: An earlier analysis of about 560 of the donors reported over 250 Gb of sequence data and 117 million unique TCR beta sequences obtained from roughly 170 million T cells. About 300 gigabases of sequencing data and tens of millions of unique TCR sequences made up an early release that covered over 550 HLA-typed donors. Among the roughly 410 genotyped donors, around 81% belonged to the genetic ancestry cluster associated with self-reported Caucasian donors. The study was designed to test whether signatures of past pathogen exposure could be identified by cataloging public T cell receptors. The study profiled the T cell repertoires of 500 to 800 subjects by immunosequencing and related them to cytomegalovirus serostatus. Along with the approximately 600-subject first cohort, a separate validation cohort of around 120 different subjects was used. High-throughput TCR immunosequencing, statistical association of individual TCRs with disease status, and machine learning were combined to predict cytomegalovirus infection status. A later analysis re-analyzed previously published TCR beta repertoires from roughly 690 donors and added high-resolution HLA genotyping to study TCR occurrence patterns. The later analysis used no new phenotypic data to find candidate immune exposures, relying instead on TCR beta sequences and their occurrence across donors. An earlier analysis of 587 of the donors used high-throughput TCR beta sequencing to judge whether each TCR beta V gene segment behaved as functional or pseudogenic. Alongside the repertoire data, information on donor age, sex, ethnicity and CMV serostatus was compiled. A later genetic analysis used genome-wide SNP genotypes for about 55% of the 666 donors, treating that subset as a discovery cohort. Every repertoire in the discovery cohort had been generated on one and the same sequencing platform. Class I and class II HLA loci were covered by the typing at four-digit resolution. The number of donors typed differed by locus, with roughly 629-640 for A, B, C, DRB1 and DQB1, around 520 for DQA1, 606 for DPA1, and some 440 for DPB1. Because of strong linkage in the cohort, roughly five DR-DQ haplotypes were treated as single units for association and clustering. Among roughly 370 genotyped donors of the cohort, an average of about 240,000 unique TCR beta nucleotide sequences were sequenced per donor, approximately 20% of them non-productive.

Receptor amplification or capture employed the immunoSEQ multiplex PCR assay. For the multiplex PCR, a mixture combining 60 forward primers for TCR Vbeta segments and 13 reverse primers for TCR Jbeta segments was used. The CDR3 region of rearranged TCR beta genes was amplified from genomic DNA by a multiplex PCR assay. Amplified TCR beta libraries were sequenced as 87-base-pair reads on the Illumina HiSeq System. The original methods were these. A later analysis counted about 82 million unique TCR beta chains across the 600 to 850 repertoires, and around 12 million of these chains were shared by at least two donors. To remove PCR and sequencing errors, raw reads were error-corrected and collapsed into unique sequences using a nearest-neighbor algorithm that merged closely related sequences. V, D and J gene segments were assigned by aligning CDR3 sequences to IMGT reference sequences. For a sequence to be retained, at least a six-nucleotide match to both a V gene segment and a J gene segment was required. A rearrangement counted as productive if the CDR3 had no stop codons and remained in frame with V and J, and every other rearrangement counted as non-productive. CDR3 was defined by IMGT convention, running from the second conserved V-encoded cysteine to the conserved J-encoded phenylalanine. In an earlier analysis of roughly 610 of the donors, sequences lacking an unambiguous match to a single V gene segment were excluded. In an earlier analysis of approximately 550 of the donors, V segments were called functional above 56.7% productive rearrangements and were called segregating when the between-donor standard deviation exceeded 5%. A statistical classification framework was built for diagnosing cytomegalovirus status from the catalog of TCR beta chain sequences. In a later analysis, TCR nucleotide sequences were compared against IMGT/GENE-DB human TR gene sequences so that V and J genes could be assigned. Using the TCRdist pipeline, a later analysis assigned CDR3 sequences along with most-parsimonious VDJ recombination scenarios. In a later analysis, every TCR beta chain was defined by the combination of its CDR3 amino acid sequence and its V-gene family, and reads without a unique V-gene family were dropped. In a later analysis, fewer than 600 highly shared, low-generation-probability nucleotide sequences were removed to address suspected cross-contamination and a sequencing artifact. For each public chain, a later analysis derived a clonal expansion index from normalized ranks of inferred template counts within each repertoire. In a later analysis, generation probabilities were computed with a VDJ recombination model fitted to out-of-frame rearrangements, and the resulting probabilities were checked against IGoR. A later analysis scored TCR-TCR, TCR-HLA and TCR-CMV co-occurrence with hypergeometric tests, applying a repertoire-size bias correction to TCR pairs. In a later analysis, false discovery rates were estimated by permuting HLA or CMV assignments 20 times. In a later analysis, co-occurring TCRs were grouped using DBSCAN, with TCRdist sequence similarity added in when clustering inside HLA-allele-positive subsets. Repertoires with fewer than 30,000 or more than 120,000 public chains, plus five repertoires with anomalous nucleotide sharing, were excluded from co-occurrence clustering. Not all clones reach the TCRdb copy of this immuneACCESS table, which keeps in-frame sequences only. Checked studies attribute under half of the gap to unresolved V genes and leave the rest unexplained. That table is the source of V, J and clone size, and D and trimming were worked out from the DNA. The table kept for this sample lists about 20,000 clones. The ten largest clones add up to roughly 23% of the sample.

Paper-wide results and their limitations: The authors suggested that the approach could potentially be extended to other disease states and immunological phenotypes. Because HLA typing was unavailable for some donors at each locus, only the typed subset was used in association tests. Immune exposure information for the cohort was limited to CMV serostatus. In a later analysis, HLA-associated TCR beta chains were found to be more clonally expanded and to have lower generation probabilities than equally common non-associated chains. A few of the identified cytomegalovirus-associated TCR beta chains were confirmed in vitro to be specific for cytomegalovirus antigens. A later genetic analysis reported fewer N-insertions in productive TCRs among donors in an Asian-associated ancestry cluster than the roughly 670-donor mean. An earlier analysis of around 500 of the donors showed that most TCR beta V segments appeared in productive rearrangements either about 90% or about 30% of the time, which broadly matched IMGT annotations. A total of 150 or so TCR beta chains were listed by the study as associated with cytomegalovirus. When HLA alleles, especially DR and DQ, strongly co-occurred, TCR associations were difficult to assign to individual alleles. A later analysis found that TCR association rates varied across HLA loci, with DRB1 alleles showing the most associated TCRs and HLA-C alleles the fewest. Some IMGT-functional V segments, including TRBV6-2 and TRBV6-3, could not be told apart with the 87-base-pair reads, so those segments were excluded. In a later analysis, most CMV-associated TCR beta chains were found to appear HLA-restricted, with HLA associations seemingly driven largely by CMV exposure. The sequencing pipeline was judged likely to have produced a cluster of highly shared sequence variants as a technical artifact. In a later analysis, several top co-occurrence clusters were reported to appear linked to parvovirus B19, influenza, CMV and Epstein-Barr virus. Most TCR sequences were observed very rarely across donors, whereas some public TCRs were present in many individuals. Correlated functional status among segregating V segments might be attributable to linkage disequilibrium, but an unknown experimental factor could not be ruled out. Because counts were too low, approximately 15 rarely observed V segments, including chromosome 9 orphons, were excluded from the earlier analysis of around 590 of the donors. V-gene and J-gene trimming of TCR beta chains was associated with a missense DCLRE1C variant in a later genetic analysis, and the association was replicated in an independent cohort. A further reported finding was that TCR beta sequences accurately predicted the HLA-A and HLA-B alleles for most subjects in the first cohort. The classifier was reported to diagnose cytomegalovirus status with high specificity and sensitivity in both the original and validation cohorts. Only TCR beta chains were sequenced in this cohort, and the absence of alpha or paired-chain data limited detectable features. Sequencing depth was assumed to be roughly uniform across donors in the presence/absence analyses, though that assumption may not hold. At a false discovery rate of 0.05, a later analysis linked some 17,000 TCR beta sequences to specific HLA alleles.

In total, roughly 710 healthy bone marrow donors made up the cohort. All cohort members were sampled while nominally healthy, although unrecorded immune exposures were likely present. The donor tested CMV seropositive, placing the donor among the roughly 270 seropositive members of the cohort. A peripheral blood sample was provided by each donor, and peripheral blood mononuclear cells were used for TCR beta sequencing. Genomic DNA was extracted from the blood cell samples with the Qiagen DNeasy Blood Extraction Kit. The junction carries 16 bases between V and J, which are trimmed by 8 bases and 2 bases respectively. From the cysteine up to the phenylalanine, the CDR3 has a length of 14 residues. Of the read, only the CDR3 DNA is kept; its 42 bases are in frame from base 1. CDR1 MNHEY and CDR2 SVGAGI are derived from the germline V gene.

Sequencing was performed on PBMCs. The sequence links TRBV6-5 to TRBJ2-7; a tentative D call is TRBD2 (6 bases match). The source is a man aged 60 to 69 in good health and CMV-seropositive. The CDR3 protein sequence reads: CASGGRGSTYEQYF. The sequence in DNA is TGTGCCAGCGGGGGTCGGGGGTCGACCTACGAGCAGTACTTC.